These T cell receptor beta chains were read from a single sample in a study of radiotherapy plus CTLA-4 blockade in lung cancer. Generated by immunoSEQ multiplex PCR, the TCRdb table keeps only in-frame clones and is missing some. The sample has approximately 30,000 clones; approximately 80% are singletons. This sample comprised peripheral blood, obtained from a patient treated with radiotherapy plus ipilimumab. The receptors originated from a human donor with non-small cell lung cancer that progressed on radiotherapy plus ipilimumab. Both conserved end residues are part of each CDR3. D genes are given only for firm matches. Rows may omit the clone size; those that give it use once, few, many or a size class.

j_gene: TRBJ2-1; v_gene: TRBV4-2; abundance: -; d_gene: TRBD2; CDR3aa: CASSQGGGYNEQFF; CDR3nt: TGTGCCAGCAGCCAGGGGGGGGGCTACAATGAGCAGTTCTTC
j_gene: TRBJ2-1; v_gene: TRBV7-2; abundance: -; d_gene: TRBD2; CDR3aa: CASSSQPMGGEQFF; CDR3nt: TGTGCCAGCAGCTCTCAACCCATGGGGGGGGAGCAGTTCTTC
j_gene: TRBJ2-1; v_gene: TRBV9; abundance: -; d_gene: TRBD2; CDR3aa: CASSFELAGGNNEQFF; CDR3nt: TGTGCCAGCAGCTTCGAACTAGCGGGGGGGAACAATGAGCAGTTCTTC
j_gene: TRBJ2-7; v_gene: TRBV14; abundance: -; d_gene: TRBD1; CDR3aa: CASSQGLNRGPEQYF; CDR3nt: TGTGCCAGCAGCCAAGGACTGAACAGGGGGCCAGAGCAGTACTTC
j_gene: TRBJ2-5; v_gene: TRBV2; abundance: -; d_gene: TRBD2; CDR3aa: CASSPGTSVGTQYF; CDR3nt: TGTGCCAGCAGCCCCGGGACTAGCGTAGGGACCCAGTACTTC
j_gene: TRBJ1-6; v_gene: TRBV10-3; abundance: few; d_gene: TRBD1; CDR3aa: CAISPGQGLSPLHF; CDR3nt: TGTGCCATCTCCCCGGGACAGGGGCTTTCACCCCTCCACTTT
j_gene: TRBJ2-2; v_gene: TRBV7-6; abundance: -; d_gene: -; CDR3aa: CASSPPDSGTGELFF; CDR3nt: TGTGCCAGCAGCCCACCGGACAGCGGCACCGGGGAGCTGTTTTTT
j_gene: TRBJ2-5; v_gene: TRBV5-6; abundance: -; d_gene: TRBD2; CDR3aa: CASSDTAGGEETQYF; CDR3nt: TGTGCCAGCAGCGACACGGCGGGGGGAGAAGAGACCCAGTACTTC
j_gene: TRBJ1-3; v_gene: TRBV7-2; abundance: -; d_gene: -; CDR3aa: CASGKTVFLLGSGNTIYF; CDR3nt: TGTGCCAGCGGAAAGACAGTCTTCCTCTTGGGGTCTGGAAACACCATATATTTT
j_gene: TRBJ2-5; v_gene: TRBV13; abundance: few; d_gene: -; CDR3aa: CASSRYQETQYF; CDR3nt: TGTGCCAGCAGCCGGTACCAAGAGACCCAGTACTTC
j_gene: TRBJ2-7; v_gene: TRBV6-1; abundance: few; d_gene: -; CDR3aa: CASSESGDLNEQYF; CDR3nt: TGTGCCAGCAGTGAATCAGGGGATCTGAACGAGCAGTACTTC
j_gene: TRBJ2-1; v_gene: TRBV27; abundance: -; d_gene: TRBD1; CDR3aa: CASSFSAGTVYNEQFF; CDR3nt: TGTGCCAGCAGTTTCAGTGCCGGGACAGTGTACAATGAGCAGTTCTTC
j_gene: TRBJ1-6; v_gene: TRBV10-3; abundance: once; d_gene: -; CDR3aa: CAISEPEEASPLHF; CDR3nt: TGTGCCATCAGTGAGCCCGAGGAGGCTTCACCCCTCCACTTT
j_gene: TRBJ2-2; v_gene: TRBV7-3; abundance: -; d_gene: TRBD1; CDR3aa: CADRAGTTGELFF; CDR3nt: TGTGCCGACAGGGCTGGAACAACCGGGGAGCTGTTTTTT
j_gene: TRBJ1-5; v_gene: TRBV7-6; abundance: -; d_gene: -; CDR3aa: CASSLGEDQPQHF; CDR3nt: TGTGCCAGCAGCTTAGGTGAGGATCAGCCCCAGCATTTT
j_gene: TRBJ2-3; v_gene: TRBV20-1; abundance: -; d_gene: -; CDR3aa: CSARVQGTQYF; CDR3nt: TGCAGTGCTAGAGTTCAGGGCACGCAGTATTTT
j_gene: TRBJ1-5; v_gene: TRBV5-1; abundance: -; d_gene: -; CDR3aa: CASSLVPGVNQPQHF; CDR3nt: TGCGCCAGCAGCTTGGTGCCAGGGGTTAATCAGCCCCAGCATTTT
j_gene: TRBJ1-2; v_gene: TRBV9; abundance: -; d_gene: -; CDR3aa: CASSVEVSSDYGYTF; CDR3nt: TGTGCCAGCAGCGTAGAGGTTTCCAGCGATTATGGCTACACCTTC
j_gene: TRBJ2-2; v_gene: TRBV6-1; abundance: few; d_gene: -; CDR3aa: CASSNFGFNPGELFF; CDR3nt: TGTGCCAGCAGTAACTTTGGTTTTAACCCCGGGGAGCTGTTTTTT
j_gene: TRBJ2-3; v_gene: TRBV7-9; abundance: -; d_gene: TRBD1; CDR3aa: CASSLWDRGSDTQYF; CDR3nt: TGTGCCAGCAGCTTATGGGACAGGGGTTCGGATACGCAGTATTTT
j_gene: TRBJ1-4; v_gene: TRBV5-1; abundance: few; d_gene: TRBD1; CDR3aa: CASSDPGQGREKLFF; CDR3nt: TGCGCCAGCAGCGACCCGGGACAGGGTCGGGAAAAACTGTTTTTT
j_gene: TRBJ2-1; v_gene: TRBV7-8; abundance: -; d_gene: TRBD2; CDR3aa: CASSLRASGGPGYNEQFF; CDR3nt: TGTGCCAGCAGCTTAAGGGCTAGCGGGGGGCCCGGTTACAATGAGCAGTTCTTC
j_gene: TRBJ2-1; v_gene: TRBV7-2; abundance: once; d_gene: TRBD1; CDR3aa: CASSSDRGPYNEQFF; CDR3nt: TGTGCCAGCAGCTCCGACAGGGGACCCTACAATGAGCAGTTCTTC
j_gene: TRBJ1-5; v_gene: TRBV6-5; abundance: -; d_gene: -; CDR3aa: CASSYGQNQPQHF; CDR3nt: TGTGCCAGCAGTTACGGACAGAATCAGCCCCAGCATTTT
j_gene: TRBJ2-2; v_gene: TRBV4-2; abundance: -; d_gene: TRBD2; CDR3aa: CASSQGLAGGPDGELFF; CDR3nt: TGTGCCAGCAGCCAAGGACTAGCGGGGGGGCCCGACGGGGAGCTGTTTTTT
j_gene: TRBJ2-2; v_gene: TRBV7-6; abundance: -; d_gene: TRBD1; CDR3aa: CASSAMHGTATGELFF; CDR3nt: TGTGCCAGCAGCGCGATGCACGGGACAGCCACCGGGGAGCTGTTTTTT
j_gene: TRBJ1-2; v_gene: TRBV19; abundance: -; d_gene: -; CDR3aa: CASSGHPRRGYTF; CDR3nt: TGTGCCAGTAGCGGACATCCACGGCGTGGCTACACCTTC
j_gene: TRBJ1-1; v_gene: TRBV5-1; abundance: -; d_gene: -; CDR3aa: CASSVYRDHTEAFF; CDR3nt: TGCGCCAGCAGCGTGTACAGAGACCACACTGAAGCTTTCTTT
j_gene: TRBJ2-7; v_gene: TRBV5-1; abundance: -; d_gene: TRBD1; CDR3aa: CASRSTGGKSYEQYF; CDR3nt: TGCGCCAGCAGGTCTACAGGGGGCAAATCCTACGAGCAGTACTTC
j_gene: TRBJ1-1; v_gene: TRBV6-1; abundance: -; d_gene: -; CDR3aa: CASGAGQAANTEAFF; CDR3nt: TGTGCCAGCGGAGCAGGGCAGGCCGCGAACACTGAAGCTTTCTTT
j_gene: TRBJ1-3; v_gene: TRBV7-2; abundance: few; d_gene: -; CDR3aa: CASSLKTGFSGNTIYF; CDR3nt: TGTGCCAGCAGCTTAAAGACAGGATTCTCTGGAAACACCATATATTTT
j_gene: TRBJ1-6; v_gene: TRBV7-2; abundance: -; d_gene: -; CDR3aa: CASSLGRSSYNSPLHF; CDR3nt: TGTGCCAGCAGCTTAGGTAGAAGCTCCTATAATTCACCCCTCCACTTT
j_gene: TRBJ2-1; v_gene: TRBV7-3; abundance: -; d_gene: -; CDR3aa: CASSLSSFNEQFF; CDR3nt: TGTGCCAGCAGCTTATCTAGCTTCAATGAGCAGTTCTTC
j_gene: TRBJ2-7; v_gene: TRBV5-6; abundance: -; d_gene: -; CDR3aa: CASSFAAGTYEQYF; CDR3nt: TGTGCCAGCAGCTTTGCAGCAGGGACCTACGAGCAGTACTTC
j_gene: TRBJ1-5; v_gene: TRBV27; abundance: -; d_gene: -; CDR3aa: CASRQVPNSNQPQHF; CDR3nt: TGTGCCAGCAGACAGGTACCTAATAGCAATCAGCCCCAGCATTTT
j_gene: TRBJ1-2; v_gene: TRBV10-3; abundance: -; d_gene: TRBD1; CDR3aa: CAIRATQGDGNYGYTF; CDR3nt: TGTGCCATCAGAGCGACCCAGGGGGATGGTAACTATGGCTACACCTTC
j_gene: TRBJ2-7; v_gene: TRBV2; abundance: -; d_gene: -; CDR3aa: CASQLAGAGGVYEQYF; CDR3nt: TGTGCCAGCCAGCTAGCGGGCGCAGGGGGGGTCTACGAGCAGTACTTC
j_gene: TRBJ2-3; v_gene: TRBV9; abundance: -; d_gene: TRBD2; CDR3aa: CASSFRGSGGTDTQYF; CDR3nt: TGTGCCAGCAGCTTTAGGGGTAGCGGGGGCACAGATACGCAGTATTTT
j_gene: TRBJ2-4; v_gene: TRBV6-1; abundance: -; d_gene: TRBD1; CDR3aa: CASSSRDRGSDIQYF; CDR3nt: TGTGCCAGCAGTTCGCGGGACAGGGGGAGCGACATTCAGTACTTC
j_gene: TRBJ2-1; v_gene: TRBV5-6; abundance: few; d_gene: -; CDR3aa: CASSLIGTPAYNEQFF; CDR3nt: TGTGCCAGCAGCTTGATTGGGACTCCCGCCTACAATGAGCAGTTCTTC
j_gene: TRBJ1-6; v_gene: TRBV25-1; abundance: -; d_gene: TRBD1; CDR3aa: CASGDSTSYSPLHF; CDR3nt: TGTGCCAGCGGGGACAGCACATCGTATTCACCCCTCCACTTT
j_gene: TRBJ1-2; v_gene: TRBV7-8; abundance: -; d_gene: -; CDR3aa: CASSPSGADGYTF; CDR3nt: TGTGCCAGCAGCCCTTCGGGAGCGGATGGCTACACCTTC
j_gene: TRBJ1-3; v_gene: TRBV28; abundance: few; d_gene: TRBD1; CDR3aa: CASHDRGLTGNTIYF; CDR3nt: TGTGCCAGCCACGACAGGGGTTTGACTGGAAACACCATATATTTT
j_gene: TRBJ2-1; v_gene: TRBV7-3; abundance: -; d_gene: TRBD1; CDR3aa: CASSSYGPVLGGGKQFF; CDR3nt: TGTGCCAGCAGCTCCTATGGCCCCGTTCTAGGGGGCGGCAAACAGTTCTTC
j_gene: TRBJ1-2; v_gene: TRBV6-1; abundance: few; d_gene: TRBD1; CDR3aa: CASSGQGATDYGYTF; CDR3nt: TGTGCCAGCAGTGGACAGGGGGCTACGGACTATGGCTACACCTTC
j_gene: TRBJ2-3; v_gene: TRBV4-2; abundance: -; d_gene: TRBD2; CDR3aa: CASSQDPATGGSTDTQYF; CDR3nt: TGTGCCAGCAGCCAAGATCCGGCGACGGGGGGAAGCACAGATACGCAGTATTTT
j_gene: TRBJ1-2; v_gene: TRBV29-1; abundance: -; d_gene: -; CDR3aa: CSVEAGNGYTF; CDR3nt: TGCAGCGTTGAAGCCGGGAACGGCTACACCTTC
j_gene: TRBJ1-1; v_gene: TRBV11-2; abundance: -; d_gene: TRBD1; CDR3aa: CASSEGGVTEAFF; CDR3nt: TGTGCCAGCAGCGAAGGGGGCGTCACTGAAGCTTTCTTT
j_gene: TRBJ2-7; v_gene: TRBV13; abundance: -; d_gene: -; CDR3aa: CASSGGADLTQYF; CDR3nt: TGTGCCAGCAGCGGAGGGGCCGACCTGACGCAGTACTTC
j_gene: TRBJ2-1; v_gene: TRBV7-3; abundance: -; d_gene: TRBD1; CDR3aa: CASSKGQAVDEQFF; CDR3nt: TGTGCCAGCAGCAAAGGACAGGCGGTCGATGAGCAGTTCTTC
j_gene: TRBJ2-4; v_gene: TRBV5-1; abundance: -; d_gene: -; CDR3aa: CASKGSKNIQYF; CDR3nt: TGCGCCAGCAAGGGGTCCAAAAACATTCAGTACTTC
j_gene: TRBJ2-7; v_gene: TRBV12-5; abundance: -; d_gene: -; CDR3aa: CASGSDLRDKNEQYF; CDR3nt: TGTGCTAGTGGTTCAGACCTCCGGGACAAGAACGAGCAGTACTTC
j_gene: TRBJ2-4; v_gene: TRBV21-1; abundance: -; d_gene: -; CDR3aa: CASSWTGEPLAKNIQYF; CDR3nt: TGTGCCAGCAGCTGGACAGGGGAGCCCCTAGCCAAAAACATTCAGTACTTC
j_gene: TRBJ1-1; v_gene: TRBV6-5; abundance: -; d_gene: TRBD1; CDR3aa: CASRWTGSNTEAFF; CDR3nt: TGTGCCAGCAGGTGGACAGGGAGTAACACTGAAGCTTTCTTT